These 4 T cell receptor beta chains were sequenced from one sample in a study of T-cell reconstitution after alpha-beta-depleted transplantation in children. Molecular barcoding with unique molecular identifiers was used for the TCRbeta library. TCRdb ran MiXCR on the PCR reads and lists one entry per CDR3 protein. Of a few hundred thousand distinct CDR3 sequences in the sample, around 20% are singletons; the top ten hold about a tenth. The input for sequencing was PBMCs, mostly from graft donor cells, taken 180 days after TCRalphabeta/CD19-depleted stem cell transplant. All receptors derive from a male patient younger than 18 who had a stem cell transplant for acute lymphoblastic leukemia, so the T cells may come from the graft donor.

The chain joins TRBV29-1 to TRBJ2-2; 7 nucleotides line up with TRBD1. CDR3 length: 15 amino acids. CDR1 is SQVTM and CDR2 is ANQGSEA in the germline V gene. V dropped 7 bases and J dropped 0; count of bases not matched to a gene: 8. This chain's CDR3 is CSAIRTGSNTGELFF. The CDR3 bases are TGCAGCGCCATCCGGACAGGATCGAACACCGGGGAGCTGTTTTTT.

The chain combines TRBV7-9 with TRBJ2-7; D is ambiguous. V shed 0 bases and J shed 0 bases, with 12 bases lying between them. The germline V gene encodes CDR1 SEHNR and CDR2 FQNEAQ (reference sequence). The CDR3 has 16 amino acids. The CDR3 is CASSLARTASSYEQYF. The CDR3 nucleotides are TGTGCCAGCAGCTTAGCCCGGACGGCGAGCTCCTACGAGCAGTACTTC.

In its sample, this clonotype was seen many times. V and J are TRBV7-6 and TRBJ2-3, with a weak D call TRBD1 (5 bases). V was cut by 5 bases and J by 11 bases, with 23 bases left in between. This CDR3 has 15 residues. Germline CDR1 and CDR2: SGHVS and FNYEAQ. CDR3: CASSRFSQGNWVQYF. The DNA of the CDR3 is TGTGCCAGCAGCCGTTTTTCCCAGGGAAATTGGGTGCAGTATTTT.

This clonotype was found many times. This rearrangement joins TRBV20-1 to TRBJ2-2, with 7 bases matching TRBD2. The CDR3 is 14 amino acids. J was trimmed by 6 bases and V by 2 bases; bases with no gene match: 6. Germline loops: CDR1 DFQATT, CDR2 SNEGSKA (reference sequence). The CDR3 DNA follows: TGCAGTGCTAGACCTGGCGGGAGTGCCGGGGAGCTGTTTTTT. The encoded protein is CSARPGGSAGELFF.